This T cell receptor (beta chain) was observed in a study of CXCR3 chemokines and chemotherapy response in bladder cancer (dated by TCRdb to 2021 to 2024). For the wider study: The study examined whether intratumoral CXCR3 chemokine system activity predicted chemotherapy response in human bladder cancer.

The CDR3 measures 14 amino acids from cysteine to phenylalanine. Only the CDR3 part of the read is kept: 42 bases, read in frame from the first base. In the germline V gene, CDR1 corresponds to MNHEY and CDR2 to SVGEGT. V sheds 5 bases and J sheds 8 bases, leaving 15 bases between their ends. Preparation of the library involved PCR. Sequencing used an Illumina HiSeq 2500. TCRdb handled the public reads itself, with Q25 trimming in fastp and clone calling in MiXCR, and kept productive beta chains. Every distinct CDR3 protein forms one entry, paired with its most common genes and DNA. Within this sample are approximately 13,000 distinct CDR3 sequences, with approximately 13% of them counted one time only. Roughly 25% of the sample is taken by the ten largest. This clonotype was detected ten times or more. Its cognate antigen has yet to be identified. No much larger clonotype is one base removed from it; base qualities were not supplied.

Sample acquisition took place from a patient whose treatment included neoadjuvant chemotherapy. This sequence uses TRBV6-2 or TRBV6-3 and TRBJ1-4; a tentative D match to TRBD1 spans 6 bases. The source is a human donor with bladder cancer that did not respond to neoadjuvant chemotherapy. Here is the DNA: TGTGCCAGCAGTCAAGGACAGTCGTGGGAAAAACTGTTTTTT. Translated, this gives CASSQGQSWEKLFF.